This T cell receptor (beta chain) appears in the sequencing data of a study of cytomegalovirus exposure and HLA in healthy donors. Whole-study findings and limits: For most TCR beta V segments, an earlier analysis put the productive rate at about 87% or about 30% of the time. The study listed some 160 cytomegalovirus-associated TCR beta chains.

Germline assignment: CDR1 LGHNA and CDR2 YSLEER. Deletions cut 1 base from V and 2 bases from J, with 17 bases between. This CDR3 contains 17 residues. The PCR contained 60 Vbeta and 13 Jbeta primers. In the study's own analysis: In a later analysis, of around 80 million unique beta chains, roughly 10 million appeared in at least two donors. Using immunoSEQ multiplex PCR, the repertoire was profiled, and TCRdb retains in-frame clones only, with some absent. The V and J calls and clone size come from that table; D and trimming were worked out from the DNA. The table records some 180,000 clones, 65% to 90% of them present only once. Regarding this clone: Its antigen is unknown.

The sample comprised PBMCs. V usage is TRBV4-3 and J usage is TRBJ2-5, with D possibly being TRBD1 (6 bases). This clonotype was obtained from a woman in her forties or fifties in good health and CMV-seronegative. CDR3 protein: CASSQVGTGPPQETQYF. DNA for the CDR3: TGCGCCAGCAGCCAAGTAGGCACAGGGCCGCCACAAGAGACCCAGTACTTC.